This passage covers 14 T cell receptor beta chains from one sample sequenced in a study of PD-1 blockade in mismatch repair-deficient tumors. Here immunoSEQ multiplex PCR was the method, and the copy in TCRdb shows in-frame clones only, minus some. This sample has approximately 37,000 clones; approximately 84% occur once, and the top ten carry roughly 3.5%. Here the sequenced sample was peripheral blood, taken approximately 1.5 years after starting pembrolizumab. These receptors all stem from an adult with mismatch repair-deficient cancer.

The V and J genes are TRBV6-7 and TRBJ2-5, with 9 bases that match TRBD2. TRBV6-7 is placed among ORFs of uncertain function. The junction had 9 bases not matched to a gene; V was cut back by 2 bases and J by 2 bases. CDR3 length: 17 residues. The CDR3 is CASSYEVGTSRQETQYF. The DNA of the CDR3 is TGTGCCAGCAGTTACGAAGTCGGGACTAGCCGGCAAGAGACCCAGTACTTC.

The chain employs TRBV5-1 and TRBJ1-2; TRBD1 matches at 9 bases. The V segment lost 0 bases and the J segment 6 bases; nucleotides outside the gene matches: 3. The CDR3 runs 14 residues. The germline V gene has CDR1 SGHRS and CDR2 YFSETQ. CDR3 sequence: CASSLVGDRDGYTF. CDR3 DNA sequence: TGCGCCAGCAGCTTGGTAGGGGACAGGGATGGCTACACCTTC.

The sample holds a few counts of this clone. The gene calls are TRBV27 and TRBJ2-7; D is unresolved. The CDR3 contains 13 residues. From germline, CDR1 is MNHEY and CDR2 SMNVEV (reference sequence). Trimming removed 4 bases from V and 5 bases from J, with 12 bases in between. CDR3 loop: CASSYRRSHEQYF. CDR3 bases: TGTGCCAGCAGTTACCGCAGGTCCCACGAGCAGTACTTC.

The chain has TRBV11-3 and TRBJ2-7, with D perhaps TRBD2 (5 bases). V was pared by 8 bases and J by 3 bases, with 14 bases between. CDR3 length: 13 residues. CDR1 is SGHNT and CDR2 is YENEEA in the germline V gene. The CDR3 sequence: CASVALEGYEQYF. The CDR3 bases are TGTGCCAGCGTAGCCCTCGAGGGCTACGAGCAGTACTTC.

J is TRBJ2-7 and V is TRBV4-1; D not resolved. This CDR3 has 14 amino acids. The V end lost 2 bases, the J end lost 2 bases, and 10 bases lay between the germline ends. Per the germline V gene, CDR1 is MGHRA and CDR2 is YSYEKL. CDR3 DNA sequence: TGCGCCAGCAGCCAATGGGTTGGGACCTACGAGCAGTACTTC. Amino acids: CASSQWVGTYEQYF.

The rearrangement links TRBV5-6 to TRBJ1-1; D remains ambiguous. CDR1 SGHDT and CDR2 YYEEEE come from the germline V gene. Trimming stripped 1 base from V and 1 base from J, with 8 bases between. The CDR3 runs to 14 residues. CDR3 protein: CASSLLQRNTEAFF. The CDR3 nucleotides read TGTGCCAGCAGCTTGCTACAACGGAACACTGAAGCTTTCTTT.

The chain is built from TRBV25-1 and TRBJ2-7; D not certain. Germline-derived CDR1 and CDR2 are MGHDK and SYGVNS. Trimming removed 2 bases at V and 2 bases at J, with 13 bases between. The CDR3 extends over 15 amino acids. The CDR3 reads CASSEAAVSAYEQYF. The CDR3 region has the DNA TGTGCCAGCAGTGAAGCTGCAGTCTCGGCCTACGAGCAGTACTTC.

The genes are TRBV4-2 and TRBJ1-1; D is unclear. Trimming took off 1 base at V and 0 bases at J, with 9 bases between the two ends. This CDR3 has 15 residues. Germline V gene lookup returns CDR1 LGHNA and CDR2 YNFKEQ. This CDR3 is CASSQGRQMNTEAFF. For the CDR3, the DNA is TGTGCCAGCAGCCAAGGGCGCCAGATGAACACTGAAGCTTTCTTT.

The V and J genes are TRBV7-3 and TRBJ2-2; TRBD1 aligns across 12 bases. Per germline, CDR1 SGHTA and CDR2 FQGTGA. The junction had 8 bases not matched to a gene; V was cut back by 8 bases and J by 7 bases. The CDR3 contains 15 residues. The CDR3 protein is CASSTGDRGRGELFF. CDR3 nucleotide sequence: TGTGCCAGCTCAACCGGGGACAGGGGGCGCGGGGAGCTGTTTTTT.

The gene calls are TRBV30 and TRBJ1-2; 7 nucleotides agree with TRBD1. The ends lost 7 bases at V and 5 bases at J; junction bases unmatched: 7. The CDR3 consists of 12 residues. Germline CDR1 is GTSNPN and CDR2 is SVGIG (reference sequence). The chain's CDR3 is CAFSGQQYGYTF. The CDR3, as DNA: TGTGCCTTCTCGGGACAGCAGTATGGCTACACCTTC.

The chain employs TRBV29-1 and TRBJ1-1; D may be TRBD1 (6 bases). Germline V gene lookup returns CDR1 SQVTM and CDR2 ANQGSEA. Trimming removed 7 bases at V and 7 bases at J, with 19 bases between. There are 13 residues in the CDR3. The CDR3 loop reads CSGTTGWGSEAFF. CDR3 DNA sequence: TGCAGCGGTACCACAGGGTGGGGAAGTGAAGCTTTCTTT. The whole variable domain, remainder taken from reference TRBV29-1 and TRBJ1-1, is SAVISQKPSRDICQRGTSLTIQCQVDSQVTMMFWYRQQPGQSLTLIATANQGSEATYESGFVIDKFPISRPNLTFSTLTVSNMSPEDSSIYLCSGTTGWGSEAFFGQGTRLTVV.

The chain joins TRBV11-3 to TRBJ2-3, with D unresolved. The CDR3 covers 13 residues. Germline V lookup: CDR1 SGHNT, CDR2 YENEEA. Trimming removed 7 bases at V and 0 bases at J, with 8 bases between. The DNA for the CDR3 is TGTGCCAGCAAGGGCAGTAGCACAGATACGCAGTATTTT. It codes for CASKGSSTDTQYF.

As for this clone: Other DNA sequences in the same sample also yield this CDR3. The chain couples TRBV11-2 to TRBJ1-1; D ambiguous. Germline assignment: CDR1 SGHAT and CDR2 FQNNGV. Trimming left V 7 bases short and J 0 bases short, with 15 bases between. CDR3 length: 15 amino acids. In DNA form, the CDR3 reads TGTGCCAGCACCTCTCCTGGGAGGCTGAACACTGAAGCTTTCTTT. Amino acid sequence: CASTSPGRLNTEAFF. Together with reference TRBV11-2 and TRBJ1-1, the CDR3 gives the full variable domain: EAGVAQSPRYKIIEKRQSVAFWCNPISGHATLYWYQQILGQGPKLLIQFQNNGVVDDSQLPKDRFSAERLKGVDSTLKIQPAKLEDSAVYLCASTSPGRLNTEAFFGQGTRLTVV.

This chain connects TRBV27 to TRBJ2-7, with 7 positions matching TRBD1. This CDR3 region has 14 residues. CDR1 is MNHEY and CDR2 is SMNVEV in the germline V gene (reference sequence). V lost 3 bases to trimming and J lost 5 bases; unmatched junction nucleotides: 7. CDR3 loop: CASSLRQGVNEQYF. DNA for the CDR3: TGTGCCAGCAGTTTGAGACAGGGCGTCAACGAGCAGTACTTC.